This passage covers 11 T cell receptor beta chains from one sample sequenced in a study. TCRdb redid the calling of the 5' RACE reads with MiXCR, one entry per CDR3 protein. Among 8,000 to 9,500 distinct CDR3 sequences listed, more than 15% were seen once. Sequencing was done on a sample of memory CD4+ T cells sorted from blood. As for subset: memory CD4+ T cells, CD4+CD45RO+CD25-. These TCRs come from a female donor with breast cancer.

This clonotype ranks as medium-sized. The chain recombines TRBV20-1 with TRBJ1-2, with 9 bases matching TRBD1. The germline gives CDR1 DFQATT, CDR2 SNEGSKA (reference sequence). This CDR3 contains 16 residues. Losses at the gene ends were 0 bases for V and 2 bases for J; bases not matched to a gene: 7. The CDR3 loop is CSARENRGRLNYGYTF. CDR3 sequence (DNA): TGCAGTGCTAGAGAGAACAGGGGGCGGTTGAACTATGGCTACACCTTC.

Concerning this clonotype: This sequence may be a read error, since a much larger clone differs from it by one base. The V gene is TRBV7-2, the J gene TRBJ1-4, with a possible D match to TRBD1 (5 bases). The CDR3 loop spans 15 amino acids. Per germline, CDR1 SGHTA and CDR2 FQGNSA. The CDR3 reads CSSSTSGTSYEKLFF. The DNA of the CDR3 is TGTTCCAGCAGCACCTCCGGGACGTCCTATGAAAAACTGTTTTTT.

This clonotype appeared a few times. This chain links TRBV30 with TRBJ2-7; the D is unclear. Trimming took off 1 base at V and 0 bases at J, with 4 bases between the two ends. The CDR3 spans 12 residues. Germline V gives CDR1 GTSNPN, CDR2 SVGIG (reference sequence). The CDR3 sequence is CAWSAFSYEQYF. CDR3 sequence (DNA): TGTGCCTGGAGTGCGTTCTCCTACGAGCAGTACTTC.

Note on this clonotype: A much larger clone differs from this one at a single base, so this may be a read error. The chain links TRBV29-1 to TRBJ2-5; D remains unclear. V dropped 0 bases and J dropped 2 bases, with 10 bases sitting between them. The V gene's germline CDR1 is SQVTM and CDR2 ANQGSEA. This CDR3 is built from 14 residues. The CDR3 coding sequence is TGCAGCGTTGAAGATCCCGACGGACAAGAGACCCAGTACTTC. Translation gives CSVEDPDGQETQYF.

This clonotype is labeled as medium-sized (0.01 to 0.1%). The chain recombines TRBV7-2 with TRBJ2-7; D is uncertain. Deletions cut 6 bases from V and 4 bases from J, with 19 bases between. Germline V lookup: CDR1 SGHTA, CDR2 FQGNSA. This CDR3 spans 15 amino acids. CDR3 residues: CASSTLTRARYEQYF. The CDR3 nucleotides are TGTGCCAGCAGTACCTTGACACGGGCCCGATACGAGCAGTACTTC.

This clonotype is labeled medium-sized (0.01 to 0.1%). The chain employs TRBV7-2 and TRBJ1-2, with 9 bases fitting TRBD1. This CDR3 has 16 residues. Germline lookup yields CDR1 SGHTA and CDR2 FQGNSA. V lost 1 base to trimming and J lost 8 bases; unmatched junction nucleotides: 11. The CDR3 DNA is TGTGCCAGCAGCTTAGGGGGGAGTGGGACAGGGATGGGCTACACCTTC. Translating gives CASSLGGSGTGMGYTF.

This clonotype is medium-sized (0.01 to 0.1%) by share. The chain recombines TRBV20-1 with TRBJ2-5; 12 nucleotides match TRBD2. V trimming: 3 bases; J trimming: 1 base; junction bases outside the gene matches: 9. From germline, CDR1 is DFQATT and CDR2 SNEGSKA (reference sequence). The CDR3 runs 17 residues. The CDR3, as DNA: TGCAGTGCTAGGCCCCCCTGGACTAGCGGGGCCCAAGAGACCCAGTACTTC. Amino acid sequence: CSARPPWTSGAQETQYF.

Relative to its sample, this clonotype is medium-sized (0.01 to 0.1%). The V and J genes are TRBV20-1 and TRBJ1-2, with D tentatively TRBD1 (6 bases). The germline V gene encodes CDR1 DFQATT and CDR2 SNEGSKA (reference sequence). Trimming left V 2 bases short and J 7 bases short, with 11 bases between. This CDR3 has 12 residues. The CDR3, as DNA: TGCAGTGCTAGAAAGGGGGGAAGTGGCTACACCTTC. It codes for CSARKGGSGYTF.

This clonotype is medium-sized (0.01 to 0.1%) in the sample. The chain employs TRBV6-1 and TRBJ1-1; 8 nucleotides align to TRBD1. Germline assignment: CDR1 MNHNS and CDR2 SASEGT. The CDR3 is 15 amino acids. V lost 4 bases and J lost 6; bases outside the gene matches: 10. In DNA form, the CDR3 reads TGTGCCAGCAGTGTCTCCGGGACAGGAAGGGCTGAAGCTTTCTTT. Its protein is CASSVSGTGRAEAFF.

This clonotype was detected many times. The J gene is TRBJ1-5, the V gene TRBV27, with D tentatively TRBD1 (6 bases). The V gene lost 6 bases and the J gene lost 1 base, with 10 bases spanning the gap. In germline, CDR1 is MNHEY, CDR2 SMNVEV (reference sequence). CDR3 length: 14 residues. The CDR3 loop is CASRGHGSNQPQHF. The CDR3 nucleotides are TGTGCCAGCAGGGGACACGGCAGCAATCAGCCCCAGCATTTT.

Within the sample, this clonotype is medium-sized. The chain uses TRBV7-2 and TRBJ2-1, with D tentatively TRBD1 or TRBD2 (5 bases each). The V end lost 5 bases, the J end lost 9 bases, and 20 bases lay between the germline ends. Germline CDR1 and CDR2: SGHTA and FQGNSA. The CDR3 runs to 15 residues. The chain's CDR3 is CASSIRGGNQGEQFF. CDR3 sequence (DNA): TGTGCCAGCAGCATACGTGGAGGCAACCAGGGTGAGCAGTTCTTC.